A single sample is the source of the 30 T cell receptor beta chains below, sequenced in a study of OX40 agonist ivuxolimab in advanced cancers. Produced via immunoSEQ multiplex PCR; TCRdb's table is partial and in-frame only. The sample lists fewer than 85,000 clones; 80% to 85% were seen once. Source: CD4+ or CD8+ T cells sorted from blood, taken in a trial of the OX40 agonist ivuxolimab. These TCRs come from an adult with an advanced solid tumor such as melanoma, head and neck, liver or kidney cancer.

This chain joins TRBV19 and TRBJ1-2; a possible D gene is TRBD1 (6 bases). Deletions cut 5 bases from V and 11 bases from J, with 9 bases between. This CDR3 has 10 residues. Germline-derived CDR1 and CDR2 are LNHDA and SQIVND (reference sequence). CDR3 coding DNA: TGTGCCAGTAGTGGACAGCGGTACACCTTC. As protein: CASSGQRYTF.

This clone was found once. The rearrangement uses TRBV19 and TRBJ2-3; 8 nucleotides line up with TRBD2. The CDR3 consists of 17 residues. CDR1 is LNHDA and CDR2 is SQIVND in the germline V gene (reference sequence). V was pared by 6 bases and J by 3 bases, with 14 bases of the junction left unmatched. DNA for the CDR3: TGTGCCAGTAGGCCTCCCGGTCCGGGGGGGAAGACAGATACGCAGTATTTT. Translation gives CASRPPGPGGKTDTQYF.

On this clone itself: The limits of the CDR3 on the DNA are not certain, so only TCRdb's listed CDR3 is given. V and J are TRBV7-2 and TRBJ2-3. Looked up from germline, CDR1 is SGHTA and CDR2 is FQGNSA. The CDR3 extends over 13 residues, inclusive of both ends. CDR3 sequence: CASSFFGPDTQYF.

The CDR3 protein is CASSEEMGPSTDTQYF. For the CDR3, the DNA is TGTGCCAGCAGTGAAGAGATGGGACCTAGCACAGATACGCAGTATTTT. The rearrangement links TRBV6-1 to TRBJ2-3; either TRBD1 or TRBD2 may supply D (5 bases each). Per the germline V gene, CDR1 is MNHNS and CDR2 is SASEGT. The CDR3 runs 16 residues. The germline V and J ends were trimmed by 1 base and 0 bases, with 11 bases remaining between them.

This clone has only one observation. The chain joins TRBV21-1 to TRBJ2-3; the table's D call TRBD2 went unverified against the DNA. TRBV21-1 constitutes a pseudogene. The CDR3 has 16 amino acids. Here the CDR3 DNA reads TGTGCCAGCAGCGAAATAGCGGGGGGGCCCGCAGATACGCAGTATTTT. Its protein is CASSEIAGGPADTQYF.

This chain connects TRBV6-1 to TRBJ2-7, with D perhaps being TRBD1 or TRBD2 (5 bases each). Germline V gene sequence: CDR1 MNHNS, CDR2 SASEGT. This CDR3 region has 15 residues. With 2 bases removed from V and 2 bases from J, the gap between germline ends came to 13 bases. The CDR3 bases are TGTGCCAGCAGTGAATTACCGGGACCCACCTACGAGCAGTACTTC. It codes for CASSELPGPTYEQYF.

The rearrangement links TRBV18 to TRBJ1-4; D may be TRBD1 (6 bases). The CDR3 consists of 14 residues. In germline, CDR1 is KGHSH, CDR2 LQKENI. V dropped 3 bases and J dropped 6 bases, with 11 bases sitting between them. The CDR3 DNA sequence: TGTGCCAGCTCACCCCAGGGGATCGATGAAAAACTGTTTTTT. Encoded protein: CASSPQGIDEKLFF.

This chain links TRBV28 with TRBJ1-2, with 7 bases lining up with TRBD1. CDR1 MDHEN and CDR2 SYDVKM come from the germline V gene. The CDR3 is 17 residues long. V gave up 5 bases and J gave up 7 bases; unmatched junction bases: 19. CDR3: CASSTPGTKGASGGYTF. Written as DNA, the CDR3 is TGTGCCAGCAGTACCCCCGGTACGAAGGGGGCGTCAGGTGGCTACACCTTC.

J is TRBJ2-1 and V is TRBV2; D is unclear. CDR1 and CDR2 from the germline V gene are SNHLY and FYNNEI. This CDR3 spans 14 amino acids. V was shortened by 3 bases and J by 5 bases, with 11 bases between the two germline ends. CDR3 sequence reads: CASSEANFNNEQFF. The CDR3 bases are TGTGCCAGCAGTGAGGCCAATTTTAACAATGAGCAGTTCTTC.

The rearrangement uses TRBV29-1 and TRBJ2-3, with 8 bases fitting TRBD1. Trimming at V came to 7 bases and at J to 1 base, leaving 4 bases not matched to a gene. In germline, CDR1 is SQVTM, CDR2 ANQGSEA. The CDR3 totals 13 residues. CDR3 in amino acids: CSAGQGGTDTQYF. The CDR3 DNA reads as TGCAGCGCAGGACAGGGAGGCACAGATACGCAGTATTTT.

This clone has only one observation. V and J are TRBV2 and TRBJ2-1; 8 nucleotides agree with TRBD1. Trimming at V came to 11 bases and at J to 4 bases, leaving 4 bases not matched to a gene. Germline V CDR1 and CDR2: SNHLY, FYNNEI. The CDR3 has 12 amino acids. The CDR3 bases are TGTGCCGGGGGACAGGAGTACAATGAGCAGTTCTTC. It codes for CAGGQEYNEQFF.

J is TRBJ2-7 and V is TRBV5-1, with 10 bases aligning to TRBD1. With V trimmed by 0 bases and J by 8 bases, 5 bases remained unmatched. The CDR3 length is 14 residues. The V gene's germline CDR1 is SGHRS and CDR2 YFSETQ. CDR3 protein: CASSLDWGQGKQYF. CDR3 bases: TGCGCCAGCAGCTTGGATTGGGGACAGGGGAAGCAGTACTTC.

The chain is built from TRBV2 and TRBJ2-2; tentative D call: TRBD2 (5 bases). Trimming took off 6 bases at V and 3 bases at J, with 11 bases between the two ends. The CDR3 is 14 residues long. Looked up from germline, CDR1 is SNHLY and CDR2 is FYNNEI. DNA for the CDR3: TGTGCCAGCAGATTAGCGTCGGACACCGGGGAGCTGTTTTTT. The encoded protein is CASRLASDTGELFF.

About this clone itself: This specimen includes other DNA sequences encoding the same CDR3. J is TRBJ2-5 and V is TRBV5-4; 8 nucleotides line up with TRBD1. With 2 bases clipped from V and 4 bases from J, the junction kept 4 bases outside the gene matches. The CDR3 spans 14 residues. The germline V gene has CDR1 SGHNT and CDR2 YYREEE (reference sequence). CDR3 sequence: CASSFGQGGETQYF. As DNA, the CDR3 is TGTGCCAGCAGCTTCGGACAGGGTGGAGAGACCCAGTACTTC.

The chain uses TRBV6-1 and TRBJ1-4; 8 positions match TRBD1. The CDR3 has 14 residues. Germline CDR1 and CDR2: MNHNS and SASEGT. The junction had 6 bases not matched to a gene; V was cut back by 5 bases and J by 7 bases. In DNA, the CDR3 is TGTGCCAGCAGTCCGGACAGGGTCTTTGAAAAACTGTTTTTT. Translating it yields CASSPDRVFEKLFF.

The chain employs TRBV5-1 and TRBJ2-5; the D gene is possibly TRBD1 (6 bases). The CDR3 is made up of 13 amino acids. Germline CDR1 reads SGHRS; CDR2 reads YFSETQ. Trimming pared 4 bases from V and 7 bases from J, leaving 14 bases between. CDR3 residues: CASSLQGVGTQYF. The DNA of the CDR3 is TGCGCCAGCAGCCTACAGGGCGTTGGGACCCAGTACTTC.

The CDR3 DNA is TGCGCCAGCAGACGGCCCCAAGAGACCCAGTACTTC. Its translation is CASRRPQETQYF. The chain combines TRBV5-1 with TRBJ2-5; D uncertain. V was shortened by 5 bases and J by 1 base, with 6 bases between the two germline ends. This CDR3 comprises 12 residues. From germline, CDR1 is SGHRS and CDR2 YFSETQ.

The chain joins TRBV6-5 to TRBJ2-3; D might be TRBD2 (5 bases). Between the trimmed V and J ends, which lost 6 bases and 6 bases, there was a span of 10 bases. Germline loops: CDR1 MNHEY, CDR2 SVGAGI. The CDR3 loop spans 12 amino acids. The CDR3 DNA reads as TGTGCCAGCAGATCTGGCGGGGATACGCAGTATTTT. Amino acids: CASRSGGDTQYF.

This chain uses TRBV11-2 with TRBJ2-7; either TRBD1 or TRBD2 may fit D (5 bases each). Trimming took off 5 bases at V and 2 bases at J, with 19 bases between the two ends. The germline CDR1 and CDR2 sequences are SGHAT and FQNNGV. The CDR3 sequence is 16 residues long. The CDR3 DNA is TGTGCCAGCAGCCCTCGTGGGGGAGAGAAAGCCTACGAGCAGTACTTC. It is translated as CASSPRGGEKAYEQYF.

The rearrangement joins TRBV19 to TRBJ2-5, with 8 bases matching TRBD2. This CDR3 is built from 16 residues. Germline-derived CDR1 and CDR2 are LNHDA and SQIVND (reference sequence). V shed 1 base, J shed 1 base, and the junction held 5 bases outside the gene matches. The chain's CDR3 is CASSIGVGGVQETQYF. DNA of the CDR3: TGTGCCAGTAGTATAGGGGTCGGGGGGGTCCAAGAGACCCAGTACTTC.

This sequence joins TRBV7-9 and TRBJ2-3; D is ambiguous. V was pared by 0 bases and J by 1 base, with 14 bases between. In germline, CDR1 is SEHNR, CDR2 FQNEAQ (reference sequence). The CDR3 is 17 amino acids. DNA of the CDR3: TGTGCCAGCAGCTTAGCCTTAGGCGGCTGGGGCACAGATACGCAGTATTTT. Translating gives CASSLALGGWGTDTQYF.

This chain connects TRBV6-5 to TRBJ2-5; TRBD1 matches at 8 bases. This CDR3 has 15 amino acids. J was trimmed by 5 bases and V by 2 bases; bases with no gene match: 7. Germline V gene lookup returns CDR1 MNHEY and CDR2 SVGAGI. The CDR3 sequence: CASSYTQDRAETQYF. CDR3 bases: TGTGCCAGCAGTTACACCCAGGACAGGGCTGAGACCCAGTACTTC.

Details on this clone: Additional DNA sequences in this sample encode the identical CDR3. The V call is TRBV5-1, the J call TRBJ1-6, with D possibly TRBD1 on 5 matching bases. V was clipped by 0 bases and J by 10 bases, with 14 bases between them. This CDR3 is built from 15 residues. The V gene's germline CDR1 is SGHRS and CDR2 YFSETQ. CDR3 residues: CASSLGGQGRSPLHF. As DNA, the CDR3 is TGCGCCAGCAGCTTGGGAGGGCAGGGTAGGTCACCCCTCCACTTT. The full variable domain, its missing parts supplied by reference TRBV5-1 and TRBJ1-6, is KAGVTQTPRYLIKTRGQQVTLSCSPISGHRSVSWYQQTPGQGLQFLFEYFSETQRNKGNFPGRFSGRQFSNSRSEMNVSTLELGDSALYLCASSLGGQGRSPLHFGNGTRLTVT.

DNA for the CDR3: TGTGCCAGCGGGGGGCTGGGACAGGGGTTATATGGCTACACCTTC. This gives the protein CASGGLGQGLYGYTF. The chain carries TRBV2 and TRBJ1-2; 10 positions match TRBD1. The CDR3 consists of 15 residues. CDR1 is SNHLY and CDR2 is FYNNEI in the germline V gene. V was clipped by 8 bases and J by 5 bases; unmatched bases: 11.

This chain uses TRBV7-2 with TRBJ1-1; D is perhaps TRBD1 (5 bases). The CDR3 extends over 14 amino acids. V shed 1 base and J shed 8 bases, with 14 bases lying between them. Looked up from germline, CDR1 is SGHTA and CDR2 is FQGNSA. The CDR3 loop reads CASSLDWTYIEAFF. The CDR3 DNA reads TGTGCCAGCAGCTTAGATTGGACATATATAGAAGCTTTCTTT.

The gene calls are TRBV7-9 and TRBJ2-4, with D possibly matching TRBD2 (6 bases). The germline V gene encodes CDR1 SEHNR and CDR2 FQNEAQ (reference sequence). V lost 5 bases and J 3 bases, leaving 14 bases between the germline ends. The CDR3 is made up of 15 amino acids. As DNA, the CDR3 is TGTGCCAGCAGCCCATCCGGGGGAGGCAAAAACATTCAGTACTTC. Protein product: CASSPSGGGKNIQYF.

V is TRBV7-8 and J is TRBJ2-1; no definite D call. This CDR3 is built from 15 residues. Trimming cost V 5 bases and J 9 bases, with 20 bases left between them. The germline CDR1 and CDR2 sequences are SGHVS and FQNEAQ. The CDR3 sequence: CASSPVGTSGSEQFF. CDR3 coding DNA: TGTGCCAGCAGCCCCGTTGGTACGTCGGGCAGTGAGCAGTTCTTC.

The sample holds one count of this clone. This chain connects TRBV9 to TRBJ2-3, with D hard to call. The CDR3 covers 14 residues. Germline-derived CDR1 and CDR2 are SGDLS and YYNGEE. Deletions cut 0 bases from V and 0 bases from J, with 5 bases between. CDR3 sequence (DNA): TGTGCCAGCAGCGTAGCTTCAAGCACAGATACGCAGTATTTT. This codes for CASSVASSTDTQYF.

V and J are TRBV4-3 and TRBJ2-7, with TRBD1 matching 7 bases. The CDR3 sequence is 13 residues long. The V gene's germline CDR1 is LGHNA and CDR2 YSLEER. V was pared by 2 bases and J by 6 bases, with 4 bases of the junction left unmatched. CDR3 residues: CASSQQNRGEQYF. In DNA, the CDR3 is TGCGCCAGCAGCCAACAAAACAGGGGCGAGCAGTACTTC.

V and J are TRBV19 and TRBJ2-2; 7 positions agree with TRBD1. The germline V gene has CDR1 LNHDA and CDR2 SQIVND (reference sequence). The CDR3 covers 14 residues. V gave up 3 bases and J gave up 6 bases; unmatched junction bases: 4. The CDR3 loop is CASSIQGGPGELFF. CDR3 sequence (DNA): TGTGCCAGTAGTATTCAAGGGGGCCCCGGGGAGCTGTTTTTT.